This entry concerns a single T cell receptor beta chain. The antigen remains unidentified. Using immunoSEQ multiplex PCR, the repertoire was profiled, and TCRdb retains in-frame clones only, with some absent. In the table there are over 150,000 clones, roughly 92% of which are singletons. The V and J ends lost 4 bases and 3 bases respectively, with 4 bases between them. Germline loops: CDR1 KGHDR, CDR2 SFDVKD. The CDR3 consists of 12 residues. This record belongs to a study of T cell responses to AZD1222 COVID-19 vaccine. Findings of the study overall: In all cases, repertoires were sampled only after the peak T cell response. Per reports, nearly half of all spike-specific TCRs target regions that are unmutated in variants.

The sequence came from an adult in good health. Sequenced here: peripheral blood, sampled on day 0 of AZD1222 vaccination. The chain carries TRBV24-1 and TRBJ2-3; D gene ambiguous. DNA for the CDR3: TGTGCCACCAGTGACAAGACAGATACGCAGTATTTT. The encoded protein is CATSDKTDTQYF.